This record concerns one TCR beta chain sequence. Germline CDR1 and CDR2: LGHNA and YNFKEQ. The V gene lost 5 bases and the J gene lost 1 base, with 5 bases spanning the gap. The CDR3 covers 12 residues. This sample was taken from a study of blood T cell repertoires in COVID-19. Study in general: Both acute and convalescent COVID-19 samples were obtained from the United States, Italy and Spain.

Cohort placement rested on clinical history that participants reported themselves. As originally analysed: How many nucleated cells were present was estimated from reference gene primer amplification. Method: immunoSEQ multiplex PCR; TCRdb's copy keeps in-frame clones and lacks some. D and trimming were read from the DNA, whereas the V and J calls and clone size are those reported in that table. This sample yields fewer than 300,000 clones, of which around 90% are seen a single time; roughly 1.1% belongs to the top ten. This rearrangement joins TRBV4-2 to TRBJ1-2; D is unclear. This receptor was obtained from a woman aged 25-40 years who had recovered from COVID-19. Material: PBMCs or T cells enriched from blood (not recorded which). CDR3 sequence (DNA): TGTGCCAGCAGCTTAAATAACTATGGCTACACCTTC. Translated, it gives CASSLNNYGYTF.